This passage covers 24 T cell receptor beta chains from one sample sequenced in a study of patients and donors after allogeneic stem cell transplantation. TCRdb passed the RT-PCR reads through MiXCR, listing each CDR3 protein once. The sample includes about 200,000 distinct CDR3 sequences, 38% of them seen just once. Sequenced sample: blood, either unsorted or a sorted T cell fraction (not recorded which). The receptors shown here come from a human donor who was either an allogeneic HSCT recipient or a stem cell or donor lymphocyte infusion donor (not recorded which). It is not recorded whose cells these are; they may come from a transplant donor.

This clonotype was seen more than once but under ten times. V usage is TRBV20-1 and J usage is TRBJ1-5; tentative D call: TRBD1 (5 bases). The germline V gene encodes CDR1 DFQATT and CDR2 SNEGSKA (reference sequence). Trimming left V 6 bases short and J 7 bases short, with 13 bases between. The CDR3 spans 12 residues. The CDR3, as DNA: TGCAGTGCGCAGCAGGGTGAACAGCCCCAGCATTTT. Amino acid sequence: CSAQQGEQPQHF.

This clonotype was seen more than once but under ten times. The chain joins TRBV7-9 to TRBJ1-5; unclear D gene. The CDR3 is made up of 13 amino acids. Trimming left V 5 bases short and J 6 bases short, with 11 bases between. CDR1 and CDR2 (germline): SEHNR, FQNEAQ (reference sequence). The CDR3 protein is CASSVYGGQPQHF. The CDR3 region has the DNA TGTGCCAGCAGCGTCTATGGCGGTCAGCCCCAGCATTTT.

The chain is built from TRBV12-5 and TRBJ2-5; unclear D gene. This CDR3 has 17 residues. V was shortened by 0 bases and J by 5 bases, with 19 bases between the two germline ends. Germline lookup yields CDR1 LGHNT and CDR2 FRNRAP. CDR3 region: CASGLVRRKGIAETQYF. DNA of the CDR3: TGTGCTAGTGGTTTGGTACGAAGGAAAGGGATCGCGGAGACCCAGTACTTC.

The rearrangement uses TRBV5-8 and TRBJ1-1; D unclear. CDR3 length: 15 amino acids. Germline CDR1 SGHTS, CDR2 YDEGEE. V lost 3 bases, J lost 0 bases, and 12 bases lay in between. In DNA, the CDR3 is TGTGCCAGCAGCTCCGGATTCCTAGTGAACACTGAAGCTTTCTTT. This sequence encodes CASSSGFLVNTEAFF.

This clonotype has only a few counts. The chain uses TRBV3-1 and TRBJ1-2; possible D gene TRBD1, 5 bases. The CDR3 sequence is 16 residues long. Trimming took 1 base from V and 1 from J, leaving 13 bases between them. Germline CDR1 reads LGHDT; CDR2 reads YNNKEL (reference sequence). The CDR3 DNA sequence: TGTGCCAGCAGCCAAGGCGGGGGGGATTTTAACTATGGCTACACCTTC. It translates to CASSQGGGDFNYGYTF.

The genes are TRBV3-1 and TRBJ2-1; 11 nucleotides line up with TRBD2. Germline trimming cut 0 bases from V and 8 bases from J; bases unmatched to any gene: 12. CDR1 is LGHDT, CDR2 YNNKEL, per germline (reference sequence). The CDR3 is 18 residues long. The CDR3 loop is CASSQDLIAGGPKDEQFF. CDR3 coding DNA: TGTGCCAGCAGCCAAGACCTAATAGCGGGGGGGCCGAAGGATGAGCAGTTCTTC.

Here the CDR3 DNA reads TGTGCCACCAGCAGGTATTCTGGTGGGGGTTTCGCTGAAGCTTTCTTT. Protein sequence: CATSRYSGGGFAEAFF. This chain joins TRBV15 and TRBJ1-1, with D possibly matching TRBD1 (5 bases). This CDR3 is built from 16 residues. Germline V gene sequence: CDR1 LNHNV, CDR2 YYDKDF (reference sequence). V was cut by 3 bases and J by 6 bases, with 20 bases left in between.

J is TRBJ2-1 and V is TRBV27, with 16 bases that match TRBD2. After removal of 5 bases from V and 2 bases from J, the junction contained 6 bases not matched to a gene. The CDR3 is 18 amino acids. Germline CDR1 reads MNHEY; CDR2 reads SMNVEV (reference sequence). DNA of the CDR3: TGTGCCAGCAGTCCTGGGACTAGCGGGGGGGTACCCTACAATGAGCAGTTCTTC. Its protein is CASSPGTSGGVPYNEQFF.

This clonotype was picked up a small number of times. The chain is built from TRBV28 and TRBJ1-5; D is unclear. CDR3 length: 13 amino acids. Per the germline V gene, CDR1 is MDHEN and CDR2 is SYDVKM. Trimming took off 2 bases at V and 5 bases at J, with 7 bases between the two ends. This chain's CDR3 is CASSLRVHQPQHF. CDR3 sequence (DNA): TGTGCCAGCAGTTTAAGGGTTCATCAGCCCCAGCATTTT.

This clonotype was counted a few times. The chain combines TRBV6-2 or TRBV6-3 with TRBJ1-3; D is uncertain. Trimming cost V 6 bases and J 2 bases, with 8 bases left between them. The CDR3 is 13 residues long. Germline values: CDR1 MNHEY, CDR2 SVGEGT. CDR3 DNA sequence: TGTGCCAGCAGCTCCCAGACTGGAAACACCATATATTTT. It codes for CASSSQTGNTIYF.

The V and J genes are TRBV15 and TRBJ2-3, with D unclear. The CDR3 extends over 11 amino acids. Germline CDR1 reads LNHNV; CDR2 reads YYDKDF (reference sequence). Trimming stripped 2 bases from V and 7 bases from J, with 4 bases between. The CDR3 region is CATSRLNTQYF. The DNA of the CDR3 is TGTGCCACCAGCAGACTAAATACGCAGTATTTT.

The CDR3 is CASSQLPRGGTEAFF. CDR3 nucleotides: TGTGCCAGCAGCCAGCTACCGAGGGGGGGCACTGAAGCTTTCTTT. The genes are TRBV3-1 and TRBJ1-1; maybe TRBD1 (6 bases). The V gene lost 3 bases and the J gene lost 4 bases, with 15 bases spanning the gap. This CDR3 region has 15 residues. From germline, CDR1 is LGHDT and CDR2 YNNKEL (reference sequence).

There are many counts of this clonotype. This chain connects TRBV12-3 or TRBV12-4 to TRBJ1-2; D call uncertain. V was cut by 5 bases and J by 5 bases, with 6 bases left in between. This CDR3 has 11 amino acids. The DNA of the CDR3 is TGTGCCAGCAGTCGAGGGTATGGCTACACCTTC. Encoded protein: CASSRGYGYTF.

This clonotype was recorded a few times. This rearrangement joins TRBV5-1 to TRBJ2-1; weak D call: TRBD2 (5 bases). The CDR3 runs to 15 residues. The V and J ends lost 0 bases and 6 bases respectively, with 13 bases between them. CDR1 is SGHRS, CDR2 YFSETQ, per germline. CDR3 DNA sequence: TGCGCCAGCAGCTTGGTTCGGGAACCGTTCAATGAGCAGTTCTTC. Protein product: CASSLVREPFNEQFF.

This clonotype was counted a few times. The CDR3 spells CASSDPGTGGGGYTF. CDR3 bases: TGTGCCAGCAGTGATCCCGGGACAGGGGGAGGAGGCTACACCTTC. This chain connects TRBV6-1 to TRBJ1-2; TRBD1 matches 11 bases. The CDR3 is made up of 15 amino acids. The junction had 8 bases not matched to a gene; V was cut back by 3 bases and J by 8 bases. Germline CDR1 is MNHNS and CDR2 is SASEGT.

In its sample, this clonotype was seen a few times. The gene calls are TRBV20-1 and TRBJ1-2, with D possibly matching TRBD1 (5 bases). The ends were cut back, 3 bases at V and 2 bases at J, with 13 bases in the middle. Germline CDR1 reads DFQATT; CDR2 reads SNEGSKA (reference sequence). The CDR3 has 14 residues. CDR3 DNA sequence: TGCAGTGCTAGCCAATCCAGGGTCAACTATGGCTACACCTTC. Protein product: CSASQSRVNYGYTF.

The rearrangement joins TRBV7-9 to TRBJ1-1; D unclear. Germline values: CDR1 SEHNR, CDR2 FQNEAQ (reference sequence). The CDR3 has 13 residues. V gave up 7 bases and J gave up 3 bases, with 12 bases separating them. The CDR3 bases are TGTGCCAGCACCCCCATTGGCGACACTGAAGCTTTCTTT. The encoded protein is CASTPIGDTEAFF.

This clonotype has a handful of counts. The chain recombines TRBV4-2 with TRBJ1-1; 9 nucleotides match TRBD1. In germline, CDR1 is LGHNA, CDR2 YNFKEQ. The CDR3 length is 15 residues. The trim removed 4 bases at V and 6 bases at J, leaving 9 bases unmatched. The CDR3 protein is CASSPTTTGGPEAFF. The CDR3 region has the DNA TGTGCCAGCAGCCCCACTACTACAGGGGGCCCTGAAGCTTTCTTT.

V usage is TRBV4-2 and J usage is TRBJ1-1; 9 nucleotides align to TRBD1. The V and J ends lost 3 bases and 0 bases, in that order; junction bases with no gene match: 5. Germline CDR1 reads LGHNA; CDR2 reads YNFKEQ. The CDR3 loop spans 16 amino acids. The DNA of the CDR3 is TGTGCCAGCAGCCAGGGACAGGGCCCCATGAACACTGAAGCTTTCTTT. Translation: CASSQGQGPMNTEAFF.

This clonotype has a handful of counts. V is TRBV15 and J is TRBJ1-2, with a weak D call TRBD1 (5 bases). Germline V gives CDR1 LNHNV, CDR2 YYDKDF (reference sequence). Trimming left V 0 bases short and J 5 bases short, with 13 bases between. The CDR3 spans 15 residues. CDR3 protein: CATSRDYLWGYGYTF. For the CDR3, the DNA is TGTGCCACCAGCAGAGATTACCTCTGGGGGTATGGCTACACCTTC.

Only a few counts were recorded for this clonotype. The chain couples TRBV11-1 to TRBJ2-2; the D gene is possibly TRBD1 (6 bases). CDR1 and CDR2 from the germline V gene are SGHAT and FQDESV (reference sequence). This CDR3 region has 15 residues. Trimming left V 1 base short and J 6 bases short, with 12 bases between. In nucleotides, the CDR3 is TGTGCCAGCAGCTTAGTCATCGGGACACCCGGGGAGCTGTTTTTT. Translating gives CASSLVIGTPGELFF.

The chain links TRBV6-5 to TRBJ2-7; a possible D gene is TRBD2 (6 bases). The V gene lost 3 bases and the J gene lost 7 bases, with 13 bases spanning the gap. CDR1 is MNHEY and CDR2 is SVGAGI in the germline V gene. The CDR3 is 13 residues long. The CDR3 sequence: CASSYGGAEEQYF. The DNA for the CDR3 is TGTGCCAGCAGTTATGGAGGGGCCGAGGAGCAGTACTTC.

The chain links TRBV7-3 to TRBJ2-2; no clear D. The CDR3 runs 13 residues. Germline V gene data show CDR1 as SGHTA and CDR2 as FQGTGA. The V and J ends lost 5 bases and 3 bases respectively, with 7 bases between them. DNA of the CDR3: TGTGCCAGCAGCCGATCGGACACCGGGGAGCTGTTTTTT. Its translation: CASSRSDTGELFF.

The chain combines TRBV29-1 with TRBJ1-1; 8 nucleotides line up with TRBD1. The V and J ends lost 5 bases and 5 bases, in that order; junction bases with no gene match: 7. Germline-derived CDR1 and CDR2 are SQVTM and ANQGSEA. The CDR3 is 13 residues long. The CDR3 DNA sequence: TGCAGCGTTCACCGGGACAGGAGAACTGAAGCTTTCTTT. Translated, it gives CSVHRDRRTEAFF.